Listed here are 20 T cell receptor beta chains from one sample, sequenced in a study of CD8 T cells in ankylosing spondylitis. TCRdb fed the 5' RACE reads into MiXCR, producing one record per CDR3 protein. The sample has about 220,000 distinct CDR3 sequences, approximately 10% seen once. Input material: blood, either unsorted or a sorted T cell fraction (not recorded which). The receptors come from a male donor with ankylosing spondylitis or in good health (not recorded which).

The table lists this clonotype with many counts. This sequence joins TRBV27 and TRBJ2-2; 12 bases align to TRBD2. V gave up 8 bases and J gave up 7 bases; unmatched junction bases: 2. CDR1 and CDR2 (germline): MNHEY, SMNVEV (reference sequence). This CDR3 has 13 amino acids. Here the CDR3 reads CASRTSGVGELFF. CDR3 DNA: TGTGCCAGCCGGACTAGCGGGGTCGGGGAGCTGTTTTTT.

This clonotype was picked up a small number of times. DNA for the CDR3: TGTGCCAGCAGCGACCCAAGGGGGCGCAGTGGATCCGGGGAGCTGTTTTTT. Its translation: CASSDPRGRSGSGELFF. The chain joins TRBV9 to TRBJ2-2; TRBD1 aligns across 7 bases. This CDR3 has 17 amino acids. The germline V gene has CDR1 SGDLS and CDR2 YYNGEE. V was pared by 3 bases and J by 6 bases, with 14 bases of the junction left unmatched.

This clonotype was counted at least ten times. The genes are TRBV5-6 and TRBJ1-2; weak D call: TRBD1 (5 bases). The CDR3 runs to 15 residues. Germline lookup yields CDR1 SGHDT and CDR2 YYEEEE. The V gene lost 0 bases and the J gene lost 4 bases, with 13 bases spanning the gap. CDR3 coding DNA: TGTGCCAGCAGCTTGGAGGTTGGAGGGGTCTATGGCTACACCTTC. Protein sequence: CASSLEVGGVYGYTF. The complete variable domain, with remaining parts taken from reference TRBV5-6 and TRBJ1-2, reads DAGVTQSPTHLIKTRGQQVTLRCSPKSGHDTVSWYQQALGQGPQFIFQYYEEEERQRGNFPDRFSGHQFPNYSSELNVNALLLGDSALYLCASSLEVGGVYGYTFGSGTRLTVV.

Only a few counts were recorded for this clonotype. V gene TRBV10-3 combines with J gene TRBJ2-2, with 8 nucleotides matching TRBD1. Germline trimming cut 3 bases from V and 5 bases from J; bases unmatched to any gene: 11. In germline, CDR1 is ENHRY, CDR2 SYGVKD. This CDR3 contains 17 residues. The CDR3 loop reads CAISDSWAGGETGELFF. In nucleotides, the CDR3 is TGTGCCATCAGTGATTCCTGGGCAGGGGGCGAAACCGGGGAGCTGTTTTTT.

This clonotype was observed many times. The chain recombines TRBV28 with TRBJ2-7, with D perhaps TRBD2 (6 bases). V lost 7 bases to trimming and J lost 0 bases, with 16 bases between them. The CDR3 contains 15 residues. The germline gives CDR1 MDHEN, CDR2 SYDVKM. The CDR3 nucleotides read TGTGCCAGCACCCCTTCCCGGGACTCCTCCTACGAGCAGTACTTC. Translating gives CASTPSRDSSYEQYF.

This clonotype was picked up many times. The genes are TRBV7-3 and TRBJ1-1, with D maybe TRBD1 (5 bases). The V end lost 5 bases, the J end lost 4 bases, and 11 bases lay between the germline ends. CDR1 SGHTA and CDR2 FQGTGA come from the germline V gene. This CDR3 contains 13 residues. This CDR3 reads CASSQQGGTEAFF. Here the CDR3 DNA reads TGTGCCAGCAGCCAGCAGGGTGGCACTGAAGCTTTCTTT.

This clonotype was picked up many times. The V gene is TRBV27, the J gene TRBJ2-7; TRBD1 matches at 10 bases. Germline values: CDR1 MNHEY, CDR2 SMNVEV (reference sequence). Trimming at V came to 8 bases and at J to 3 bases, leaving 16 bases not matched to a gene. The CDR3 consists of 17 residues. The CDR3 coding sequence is TGTGCCAGCCAGGAACGAGACAGGGGGCGTAAGATCTACGAGCAGTACTTC. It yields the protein CASQERDRGRKIYEQYF.

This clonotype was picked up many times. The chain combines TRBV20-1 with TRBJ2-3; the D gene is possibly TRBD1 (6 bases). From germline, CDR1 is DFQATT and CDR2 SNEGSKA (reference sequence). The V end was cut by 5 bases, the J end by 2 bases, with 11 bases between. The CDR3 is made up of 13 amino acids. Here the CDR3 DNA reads TGCAGTGCTGCTGGACAGCACACAGATACGCAGTATTTT. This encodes CSAAGQHTDTQYF.

The CDR3 nucleotides read TGTGCCAGCAGCTCCGGGCCACCGGGGAACAATGAGCAGTTCTTC. Protein product: CASSSGPPGNNEQFF. The V call is TRBV7-2, the J call TRBJ2-1, with TRBD2 as a possible D gene (5 bases). This CDR3 comprises 15 residues. Per the germline V gene, CDR1 is SGHTA and CDR2 is FQGNSA. The ends were cut back, 4 bases at V and 5 bases at J, with 15 bases in the middle.

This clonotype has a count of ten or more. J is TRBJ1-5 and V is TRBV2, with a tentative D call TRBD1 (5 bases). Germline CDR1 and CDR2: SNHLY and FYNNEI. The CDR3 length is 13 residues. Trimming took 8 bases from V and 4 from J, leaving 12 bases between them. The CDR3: CASDWGGNQPQHF. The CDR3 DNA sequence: TGTGCCAGCGACTGGGGGGGAAATCAGCCCCAGCATTTT.

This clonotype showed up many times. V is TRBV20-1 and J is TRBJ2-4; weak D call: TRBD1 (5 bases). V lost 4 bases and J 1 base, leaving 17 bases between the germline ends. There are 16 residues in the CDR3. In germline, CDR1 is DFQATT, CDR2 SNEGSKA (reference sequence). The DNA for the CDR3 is TGCAGTGCTAAAAAGGGGTCTCTGGAGGCCAAAAACATTCAGTACTTC. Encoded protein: CSAKKGSLEAKNIQYF.

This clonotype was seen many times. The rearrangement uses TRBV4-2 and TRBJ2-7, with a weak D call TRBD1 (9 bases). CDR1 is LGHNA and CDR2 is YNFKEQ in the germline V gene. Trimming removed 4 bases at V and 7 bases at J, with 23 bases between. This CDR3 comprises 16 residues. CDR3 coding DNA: TGTGCCAGCAGCCCAGCCGTGGGACAGGGACTAGGGGAGCAGTACTTC. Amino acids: CASSPAVGQGLGEQYF.

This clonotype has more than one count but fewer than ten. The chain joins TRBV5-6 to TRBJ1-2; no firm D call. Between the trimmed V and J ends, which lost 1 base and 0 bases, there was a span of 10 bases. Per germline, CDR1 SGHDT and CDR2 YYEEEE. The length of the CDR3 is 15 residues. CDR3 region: CASSLPGRTNYGYTF. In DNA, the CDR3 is TGTGCCAGCAGCTTGCCCGGACGGACTAACTATGGCTACACCTTC.

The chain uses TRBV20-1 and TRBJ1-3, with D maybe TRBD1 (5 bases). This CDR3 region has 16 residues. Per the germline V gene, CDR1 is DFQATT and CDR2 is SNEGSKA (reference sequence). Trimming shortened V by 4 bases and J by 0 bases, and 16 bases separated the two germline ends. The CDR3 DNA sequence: TGCAGTGCTACAACTTTTGGGGGGAGCTCTGGAAACACCATATATTTT. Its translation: CSATTFGGSSGNTIYF.

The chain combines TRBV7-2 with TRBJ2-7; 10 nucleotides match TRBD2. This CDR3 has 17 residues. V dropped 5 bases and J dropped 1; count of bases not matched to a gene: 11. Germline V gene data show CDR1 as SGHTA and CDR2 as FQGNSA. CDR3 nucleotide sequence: TGTGCCAGCAGCACTCAGAGCGGGGGGGCTGGGTCCTACGAGCAGTACTTC. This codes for CASSTQSGGAGSYEQYF.

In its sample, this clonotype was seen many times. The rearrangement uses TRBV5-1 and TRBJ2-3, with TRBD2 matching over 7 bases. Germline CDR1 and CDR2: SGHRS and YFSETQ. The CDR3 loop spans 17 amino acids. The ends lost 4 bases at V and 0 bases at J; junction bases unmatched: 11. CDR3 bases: TGCGCCAGCAGCCCACTTACTAGCGTATGGAGCACAGATACGCAGTATTTT. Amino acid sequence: CASSPLTSVWSTDTQYF.

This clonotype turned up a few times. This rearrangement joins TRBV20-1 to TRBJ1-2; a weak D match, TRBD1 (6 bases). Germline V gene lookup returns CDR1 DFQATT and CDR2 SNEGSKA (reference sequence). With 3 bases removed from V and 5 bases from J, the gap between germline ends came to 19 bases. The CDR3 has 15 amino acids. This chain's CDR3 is CSARDIRGAQYGYTF. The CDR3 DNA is TGCAGTGCTAGGGATATTAGGGGGGCGCAATATGGCTACACCTTC.

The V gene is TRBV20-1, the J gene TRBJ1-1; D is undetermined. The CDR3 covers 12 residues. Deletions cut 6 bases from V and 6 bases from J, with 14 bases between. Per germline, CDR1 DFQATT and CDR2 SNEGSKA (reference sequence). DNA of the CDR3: TGCAGTGCCCGTTCCTCATGGCCTGAAGCTTTCTTT. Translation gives CSARSSWPEAFF.

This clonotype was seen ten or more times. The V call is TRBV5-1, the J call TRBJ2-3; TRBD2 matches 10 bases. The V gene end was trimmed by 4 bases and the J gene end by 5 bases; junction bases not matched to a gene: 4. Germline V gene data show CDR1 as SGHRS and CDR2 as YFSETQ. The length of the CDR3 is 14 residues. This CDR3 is CASSGSGGKDTQYF. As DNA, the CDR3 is TGCGCCAGCAGCGGTAGCGGGGGGAAAGATACGCAGTATTTT.

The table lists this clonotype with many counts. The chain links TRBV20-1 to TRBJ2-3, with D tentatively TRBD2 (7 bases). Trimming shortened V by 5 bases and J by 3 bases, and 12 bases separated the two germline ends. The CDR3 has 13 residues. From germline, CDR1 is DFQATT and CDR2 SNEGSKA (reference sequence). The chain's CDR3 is CSAEGGATDTQYF. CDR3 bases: TGCAGTGCTGAGGGGGGGGCAACAGATACGCAGTATTTT.